These T cell receptor beta chains were read from a single sample in a study of early T cells in non-severe SARS-CoV-2 infection. One entry per CDR3 protein results from TCRdb running MiXCR on the 5' RACE reads. The data contain 55,000 to 85,000 distinct CDR3 sequences, approximately 13% of them singletons. The specimen sequenced was whole blood. All receptors derive from an adult who was a healthcare worker with PCR-confirmed SARS-CoV-2 infection or an uninfected control (not recorded which). Both conserved end residues are part of each CDR3. The order of the fields is D gene, J gene, clone size, V gene, CDR3 protein, CDR3 DNA. A D gene is named only where the DNA matches it firmly. Not all rows give a size; the values are once, few, many and, for expanded clones, a class.

.	TRBJ2-7	.	TRBV10-3	CAISEPPSYEQYF	TGTGCCATCAGTGAACCGCCCTCCTACGAGCAGTACTTC
TRBD1	TRBJ2-7	few	TRBV27	CASSSADPGQGAHEQYF	TGTGCCAGCAGTTCGGCTGACCCGGGACAGGGGGCCCACGAGCAGTACTTC
.	TRBJ2-3	.	TRBV5-1	CASSLDGGSTDTQYF	TGCGCCAGCAGCTTGGACGGGGGTAGCACAGATACGCAGTATTTT
.	TRBJ2-3	few	TRBV15	CATSRALGGSDTQYF	TGTGCCACCAGCAGAGCTCTCGGGGGCTCGGATACGCAGTATTTT
TRBD2	TRBJ2-7	many	TRBV4-2	CASSQTSGGPYEQYF	TGTGCCAGCAGCCAAACTAGCGGGGGCCCCTACGAGCAGTACTTC
.	TRBJ1-2	.	TRBV6-2/TRBV6-3	CASSLTRDGRIYGYTF	TGTGCCAGCTCCCTCACTAGGGACGGGAGGATCTATGGCTACACCTTC
TRBD1	TRBJ2-5	few	TRBV5-5	CASSPGGSVAETQYF	TGTGCCAGCAGCCCAGGGGGTAGCGTGGCAGAGACCCAGTACTTC
.	TRBJ1-2	medium-sized	TRBV7-2	CASSLAGSGGYTF	TGTGCCAGCAGCTTAGCTGGGTCCGGTGGCTACACCTTC
TRBD1	TRBJ1-2	.	TRBV29-1	CSVSTGSSGYTF	TGCAGCGTTTCGACAGGGTCGTCGGGCTACACCTTC
.	TRBJ1-4	.	TRBV4-1	CASSQDGNRAVLQGLFF	TGCGCCAGCAGCCAAGATGGCAACAGGGCGGTCCTTCAAGGGCTGTTTTTT
.	TRBJ2-3	.	TRBV28	CASSPPSTDTQYF	TGTGCCAGCAGTCCCCCCTCCACAGATACGCAGTATTTT
TRBD2	TRBJ2-7	.	TRBV6-1	CASSSRSGGYEQYF	TGTGCCAGCAGTTCCAGGAGCGGGGGATACGAGCAGTACTTC
.	TRBJ1-2	many	TRBV6-6	CASSSGSVYGYTF	TGTGCCAGCAGTTCGGGCAGCGTCTATGGCTACACCTTC
TRBD2	TRBJ2-1	.	TRBV28	CASSKGLAGGKINNEQFF	TGTGCCAGCAGCAAGGGACTAGCGGGGGGGAAAATAAACAATGAGCAGTTCTTC
TRBD2	TRBJ2-7	.	TRBV20-1	CSARRAQGTSGSPHEQYF	TGCAGTGCTAGACGCGCCCAGGGGACTAGCGGTTCCCCCCACGAGCAGTACTTC
TRBD2	TRBJ2-5	.	TRBV7-2	CASSLETSGGPNQETRNWTQYF	TGTGCCAGCAGCTTAGAGACTAGCGGGGGGCCCAACCAAGAGACCCGGAATTGGACCCAGTACTTC